This entry lists 31 T cell receptor beta chains sequenced from one sample in a study of blood T cell repertoires in COVID-19. Repertoires were generated with immunoSEQ multiplex PCR, while TCRdb's copy carries only in-frame clones and drops some. The sample records roughly 180,000 clones, roughly 84% being singletons. Sample: peripheral blood. These receptor sequences come from a woman over 75 with active or convalescent COVID-19.

V usage is TRBV6-5 and J usage is TRBJ1-1; 9 bases are a match to TRBD1. J was trimmed by 0 bases and V by 2 bases; bases with no gene match: 4. CDR1 and CDR2 (germline): MNHEY, SVGAGI. The CDR3 runs 16 residues. The CDR3 spells CASSYAGQGMNTEAFF. CDR3 coding DNA: TGTGCCAGCAGTTACGCGGGACAGGGAATGAACACTGAAGCTTTCTTT.

The genes are TRBV19 and TRBJ2-6; TRBD1 aligns across 9 bases. The junction had 9 bases not matched to a gene; V was cut back by 5 bases and J by 4 bases. CDR1 LNHDA and CDR2 SQIVND come from the germline V gene (reference sequence). This CDR3 region has 17 residues. Here the CDR3 DNA reads TGTGCCAGTAGTCCCGGGACAGGGATTGGGGGGGCCAACGTCCTGACTTTC. Protein: CASSPGTGIGGANVLTF.

The J gene is TRBJ1-3, the V gene TRBV10-2; D is unclear. Germline CDR1 and CDR2: WSHSY and SAAADI. The V gene lost 3 bases and the J gene lost 1 base, with 7 bases spanning the gap. The CDR3 has 14 residues. In DNA form, the CDR3 reads TGCGCCAGCAGTGACGTGGAGTCTGGAAACACCATATATTTT. Protein product: CASSDVESGNTIYF.

V is TRBV30 and J is TRBJ1-4; D is ambiguous. Trimming took 1 base from V and 7 from J, leaving 10 bases between them. The germline V gene encodes CDR1 GTSNPN and CDR2 SVGIG (reference sequence). This CDR3 comprises 13 residues. The CDR3 coding sequence is TGTGCCTGGAGTGGAGGTTTTGGTGAAAAACTGTTTTTT. Translation gives CAWSGGFGEKLFF.

The chain couples TRBV6-5 to TRBJ1-6, with 10 bases matching TRBD1. The CDR3 runs to 15 residues. CDR1 is MNHEY and CDR2 is SVGAGI in the germline V gene. Trimming removed 6 bases from V and 10 bases from J; junction bases left unmatched: 9. The CDR3 coding sequence is TGTGCCAGCAGGCCCCCCGGACAGGGGGGATCACCCCTCCACTTT. Translated: CASRPPGQGGSPLHF.

The chain carries TRBV7-9 and TRBJ2-5; TRBD1 agrees at 7 bases. Per the germline V gene, CDR1 is SEHNR and CDR2 is FQNEAQ (reference sequence). V was pared by 6 bases and J by 4 bases, with 8 bases of the junction left unmatched. The CDR3 runs 14 residues. CDR3 sequence (DNA): TGTGCCAGCAGTTCCACAGGGGTGGGAGAGACCCAGTACTTC. Its translation: CASSSTGVGETQYF.

The chain recombines TRBV7-6 with TRBJ2-7; 9 positions agree with TRBD2. V lost 0 bases, J lost 7 bases, and 7 bases stayed unmatched. CDR3 length equals 15 residues. The germline V gene encodes CDR1 SGHVS and CDR2 FNYEAQ. CDR3 sequence reads: CASSLAAAGGGEQYF. CDR3 DNA: TGTGCCAGCAGCTTAGCTGCGGCGGGAGGGGGTGAGCAGTACTTC.

The V and J genes are TRBV28 and TRBJ1-3; 8 bases align to TRBD1. Trimming at V came to 5 bases and at J to 4 bases, leaving 10 bases not matched to a gene. This CDR3 region has 16 residues. From germline, CDR1 is MDHEN and CDR2 SYDVKM. CDR3 in amino acids: CASSQTGQGQGNTIYF. The DNA for the CDR3 is TGTGCCAGCAGTCAAACCGGACAGGGACAGGGAAACACCATATATTTT.

The gene calls are TRBV7-6 and TRBJ1-6; no reliable D call. The CDR3 spans 17 residues. Germline V gene data show CDR1 as SGHVS and CDR2 as FNYEAQ. The germline V and J ends were trimmed by 3 bases and 10 bases, with 22 bases remaining between them. The CDR3 sequence: CASSLVEAGISSSPLHF. CDR3 bases: TGTGCCAGCAGCTTGGTAGAAGCCGGGATTTCGTCCTCACCCCTCCACTTT. The variable domain in full, with the rest retrieved from reference TRBV7-6 and TRBJ1-6, is GAGVSQSPRYKVTKRGQDVALRCDPISGHVSLYWYRQALGQGPEFLTYFNYEAQQDKSGLPNDRFSAERPEGSISTLTIQRTEQRDSAMYRCASSLVEAGISSSPLHFGNGTRLTVT.

The gene calls are TRBV30 and TRBJ1-6, with TRBD1 matching 7 bases. The trim removed 3 bases at V and 6 bases at J, leaving 5 bases unmatched. This CDR3 has 14 residues. Germline-derived CDR1 and CDR2 are GTSNPN and SVGIG (reference sequence). The CDR3 DNA reads as TGTGCCTGGAGCGGAGGGACAGCTAATTCACCCCTCCACTTT. Encoded protein: CAWSGGTANSPLHF.

The chain uses TRBV5-1 and TRBJ2-7; D unclear. V lost 4 bases, J lost 1 base, and 6 bases lay in between. The CDR3 is made up of 12 amino acids. Germline CDR1 SGHRS, CDR2 YFSETQ. Here the CDR3 DNA reads TGCGCCAGCAGCGCACAGTCCTACGAGCAGTACTTC. Protein product: CASSAQSYEQYF.

The chain uses TRBV10-1 and TRBJ2-3, with D unresolved. The germline V and J ends were trimmed by 2 bases and 5 bases, with 11 bases remaining between them. The CDR3 spans 14 residues. The germline CDR1 and CDR2 sequences are WNHNN and SYGVQD (reference sequence). The CDR3 nucleotides read TGCGCCAGCAGTGAGCGTCTAGATGGAGATACGCAGTATTTT. Translation: CASSERLDGDTQYF.

The V and J genes are TRBV9 and TRBJ2-3, with TRBD2 matching over 9 bases. The CDR3 is 16 amino acids. The J segment lost 4 bases and the V segment lost 0 bases, leaving 6 bases of the junction unmatched. Germline loops: CDR1 SGDLS, CDR2 YYNGEE. CDR3 residues: CASSVEKREVPDTQYF. The CDR3 nucleotides read TGTGCCAGCAGCGTAGAAAAGCGGGAGGTCCCAGATACGCAGTATTTT.

In this sample, this clone turned up a few times. The chain uses TRBV9 and TRBJ2-7; D is possibly TRBD2 (6 bases). Germline CDR1 and CDR2: SGDLS and YYNGEE. V lost 2 bases to trimming and J lost 1 base, with 13 bases between them. The CDR3 totals 15 residues. CDR3 residues: CASSVGTQSSYEQYF. As DNA, the CDR3 is TGTGCCAGCAGCGTGGGGACTCAATCTTCCTACGAGCAGTACTTC.

The J gene is TRBJ1-1, the V gene TRBV4-2; D is possibly TRBD1 (5 bases). The CDR3 is made up of 15 amino acids. Trimming shortened V by 4 bases and J by 1 base, and 13 bases separated the two germline ends. The V gene's germline CDR1 is LGHNA and CDR2 YNFKEQ. The chain's CDR3 is CASSLSYGGNTEAFF. Written as DNA, the CDR3 is TGTGCCAGCAGCCTAAGTTACGGGGGGAACACTGAAGCTTTCTTT.

V is TRBV5-4 and J is TRBJ1-3, with a possible D match to TRBD1 (6 bases). Trimming took off 1 base at V and 0 bases at J, with 8 bases between the two ends. The CDR3 loop spans 15 amino acids. Per the germline V gene, CDR1 is SGHNT and CDR2 is YYREEE (reference sequence). The DNA of the CDR3 is TGTGCCAGCAGCTTGTCCAGGGGCTCTGGAAACACCATATATTTT. It is translated as CASSLSRGSGNTIYF.

This chain uses TRBV18 with TRBJ2-7; maybe TRBD1 (6 bases). Looked up from germline, CDR1 is KGHSH and CDR2 is LQKENI. The CDR3 is 14 residues long. Trimming left V 3 bases short and J 3 bases short, with 12 bases between. The CDR3 loop reads CASSPRGRGYEQYF. DNA for the CDR3: TGTGCCAGCTCACCGAGGGGCAGGGGCTACGAGCAGTACTTC.

The sample holds one count of this clone. This chain uses TRBV10-3 with TRBJ1-4, with D perhaps matching TRBD1 (6 bases). V was clipped by 1 base and J by 5 bases, with 14 bases between them. Per the germline V gene, CDR1 is ENHRY and CDR2 is SYGVKD. The CDR3 has 16 residues. The CDR3 DNA sequence: TGTGCCATCAGTGAGTTCCCCCAGGGGAACAATGAAAAACTGTTTTTT. It codes for CAISEFPQGNNEKLFF.

The rearrangement links TRBV25-1 to TRBJ1-1; 7 nucleotides agree with TRBD1. Per the germline V gene, CDR1 is MGHDK and CDR2 is SYGVNS. With 7 bases clipped from V and 3 bases from J, the junction kept 14 bases outside the gene matches. The CDR3 runs to 16 residues. The CDR3 loop is CASTRDEGAGDTEAFF. In nucleotides, the CDR3 is TGTGCCAGCACCCGCGACGAGGGGGCGGGTGACACTGAAGCTTTCTTT.

The gene calls are TRBV9 and TRBJ1-2, with a weak D call TRBD1 (5 bases). This CDR3 contains 17 residues. V lost 0 bases and J lost 0, with 15 bases in between. The germline CDR1 and CDR2 sequences are SGDLS and YYNGEE. The CDR3 DNA reads TGTGCCAGCAGCGTAGGGGTCAGACAGAAAGCTAACTATGGCTACACCTTC. Its protein product is CASSVGVRQKANYGYTF.

The V and J genes are TRBV6-2 or TRBV6-3 and TRBJ2-1, with 11 positions matching TRBD2. Trimming at V came to 2 bases and at J to 12 bases, leaving 15 bases not matched to a gene. Germline V lookup: CDR1 MNHEY, CDR2 SVGEGT. The CDR3 is 17 amino acids. The CDR3 sequence: CASSYGGTSGIPRRQFF. CDR3 in DNA: TGTGCCAGCAGTTACGGGGGGACTAGCGGAATACCTCGTAGGCAGTTCTTC.

The J gene is TRBJ2-2, the V gene TRBV5-1; D remains ambiguous. The CDR3 is made up of 15 amino acids. V lost 5 bases and J 0 bases, leaving 11 bases between the germline ends. CDR1 is SGHRS and CDR2 is YFSETQ in the germline V gene. The CDR3 coding sequence is TGCGCCAGCAGGATCCGAGCGCCGAACACCGGGGAGCTGTTTTTT. It codes for CASRIRAPNTGELFF.

The rearrangement links TRBV25-1 to TRBJ2-1, with 11 nucleotides matching TRBD2. Per the germline V gene, CDR1 is MGHDK and CDR2 is SYGVNS. This CDR3 comprises 16 residues. Trimming took 7 bases from V and 4 from J; bases not matched to a gene: 9. The CDR3 DNA is TGTGCCAGCAACAGAGGACTAGCGGGTGGGTACAATGAGCAGTTCTTC. Protein sequence: CASNRGLAGGYNEQFF.

V and J are TRBV3-1 (or the pseudogene TRBV3-2) and TRBJ2-3; 8 nucleotides line up with TRBD1. With 3 bases clipped from V and 3 bases from J, the junction kept 2 bases outside the gene matches. Germline V CDR1 and CDR2: LGHDT, YNNKEL (reference sequence). The CDR3 runs 14 residues. CDR3: CASSHRQGTDTQYF. The CDR3, as DNA: TGTGCCAGCAGCCACCGACAGGGGACAGATACGCAGTATTTT.

The table lists this clone with a few counts. The rearrangement joins TRBV7-9 to TRBJ1-1, with D possibly TRBD1 on 5 matching bases. Trimming took 5 bases from V and 0 from J, leaving 13 bases between them. The CDR3 is 15 amino acids. In germline, CDR1 is SEHNR, CDR2 FQNEAQ (reference sequence). Here the CDR3 reads CASSPWTQLNTEAFF. In nucleotides, the CDR3 is TGTGCCAGCAGCCCGTGGACACAACTGAACACTGAAGCTTTCTTT.

This rearrangement joins TRBV7-3 to TRBJ2-1; possible D gene TRBD1, 5 bases. The CDR3 spans 12 residues. Germline V gene sequence: CDR1 SGHTA, CDR2 FQGTGA. The V end lost 5 bases, the J end lost 9 bases, and 11 bases lay between the germline ends. CDR3 sequence reads: CASSPDSSEQFF. The CDR3 DNA sequence: TGTGCCAGCAGCCCTGACAGCAGTGAGCAGTTCTTC.

The chain recombines TRBV28 with TRBJ1-1; D remains unclear. The CDR3 runs to 15 residues. Germline CDR1 reads MDHEN; CDR2 reads SYDVKM. The V and J ends lost 1 base and 4 bases respectively, with 13 bases between them. CDR3 coding DNA: TGTGCCAGCAGTTTATTGCCCCAAGGAGGCACTGAAGCTTTCTTT. Protein product: CASSLLPQGGTEAFF.

V usage is TRBV19 and J usage is TRBJ1-5, with a possible D match to TRBD1 (5 bases). Trimming stripped 3 bases from V and 4 bases from J, with 16 bases between. The CDR3 loop spans 16 amino acids. Germline V gene sequence: CDR1 LNHDA, CDR2 SQIVND (reference sequence). DNA of the CDR3: TGTGCCAGTAGTATGGGGGGAACAGGATTTAATCAGCCCCAGCATTTT. Encoded protein: CASSMGGTGFNQPQHF.

The chain recombines TRBV18 with TRBJ1-2; TRBD1 is a possible D gene (6 bases). V gave up 5 bases and J gave up 4 bases, with 11 bases separating them. The CDR3 contains 13 residues. Germline lookup yields CDR1 KGHSH and CDR2 LQKENI. The CDR3 protein is CASSVGRGYGYTF. DNA for the CDR3: TGTGCCAGCTCAGTCGGCAGGGGCTATGGCTACACCTTC.

The rearrangement uses TRBV15 and TRBJ2-1, with 10 bases lining up with TRBD2. V lost 3 bases to trimming and J lost 0 bases; unmatched junction nucleotides: 5. This CDR3 has 17 residues. Germline assignment: CDR1 LNHNV and CDR2 YYDKDF (reference sequence). The CDR3 sequence is CATSSGSGRASYNEQFF. Here the CDR3 DNA reads TGTGCCACCAGCAGTGGGAGCGGGAGGGCCTCCTACAATGAGCAGTTCTTC.

The chain combines TRBV10-2 with TRBJ1-1, with D unclear. The V end was cut by 2 bases, the J end by 6 bases, with 16 bases between. The germline V gene encodes CDR1 WSHSY and CDR2 SAAADI. The CDR3 runs to 15 residues. CDR3 bases: TGCGCCAGCAGTGAGGTCTTAGGCTACGGGGCTGAAGCTTTCTTT. It yields the protein CASSEVLGYGAEAFF.